This TCR beta chain is drawn from a study of T cell changes during pregnancy in multiple sclerosis. J was trimmed by 5 bases and V by 5 bases; bases with no gene match: 11. This CDR3 spans 18 amino acids. Germline V lookup: CDR1 MDHEN, CDR2 SYDVKM. Here immunoSEQ multiplex PCR was the method, and the copy in TCRdb shows in-frame clones only, minus some. The sample consists of tens of thousands of clones, around 94% of them appearing once. The sequenced sample was peripheral blood, obtained in the third trimester of pregnancy. The J gene is TRBJ2-2, the V gene TRBV28, with 13 bases lining up with TRBD2. The clonotype comes from a female donor in good health, enrolled as a control in a pregnancy study. Here the CDR3 reads CASSLYFGLAGETGELFF. The CDR3 DNA sequence: TGTGCCAGCAGTCTCTACTTCGGACTAGCGGGAGAAACCGGGGAGCTGTTTTTT.